This T cell receptor (beta chain) was found in a study of cytomegalovirus exposure and HLA in healthy donors. The germline V gene encodes CDR1 SGHDN and CDR2 FVKESK. The CDR3 covers 14 residues. V dropped 1 base and J dropped 7 bases, with 11 bases sitting between them. The primer mix had 60 Vbeta and 13 Jbeta primers. Profiled with immunoSEQ multiplex PCR; TCRdb holds only in-frame clones, not every one. The table has some 100,000 clones, around 73% seen once; the top ten hold approximately 8%. The sequence was obtained from a man between 40 and 49 years old in good health and CMV-seronegative. The genes are TRBV14 and TRBJ1-5, with D possibly matching TRBD1 (6 bases). Material for sequencing was PBMCs. The CDR3, as DNA: TGTGCCAGCAGCCAAGGCGGGGGGGCACAGCCCCAGCATTTT. It yields the protein CASSQGGGAQPQHF.